The 26 T cell receptor beta chains given below trace back to one sample, sequenced in a study of T cells in women clearing cervical HPV infection. Assay: immunoSEQ multiplex PCR; the TCRdb copy retains only in-frame clones and omits some. Its table records under 45,000 clones. Sequencing was performed on blood buffy coat. The receptors shown here come from a woman aged 18-70 years with a cervical HPV16 infection that either progressed to CIN3+ or cleared (not recorded which).

On this clone: The CDR3 is cut off 3 residues early in the read; its end comes from the germline J gene. The chain recombines TRBV20-1 with TRBJ2-3, with 10 bases lining up with TRBD2. Trimming cost V 0 bases and J 5 bases; bases outside gene matches: 8. Germline V gene sequence: CDR1 DFQATT, CDR2 SNEGSKA (reference sequence). CDR3 size: 16 residues. Incomplete CDR3 DNA: TGCAGTGCTAGAGATCTAGCTAGCGGGAGAGTAGATACG. Amino acids: CSARDLASGRVDT. The full CDR3 protein reads CSARDLASGRVDTQYF.

Concerning this clone: The read falls 3 residues short of the CDR3 end, and the missing part is taken from the germline J gene. This sample includes further DNA sequences coding for the same CDR3. The rearrangement links TRBV5-6 to TRBJ1-2; a possible D gene is TRBD1 (6 bases). CDR3 length: 15 residues. Germline CDR1 and CDR2: SGHDT and YYEEEE. CDR3 loop: CASSSPSGTGSGYTF. CDR3 bases read: TGTGCCAGCAGCTCCCCCTCAGGTACAGGGAGCGGC.

Regarding this clone: The CDR3 extends 3 residues past the end of the read, so its final part is completed from the germline J gene. V usage is TRBV20-1 and J usage is TRBJ2-1, with TRBD2 matching over 15 bases. From germline, CDR1 is DFQATT and CDR2 SNEGSKA (reference sequence). The CDR3 is 17 residues long. V trimming: 1 base; J trimming: 4 bases; junction bases outside the gene matches: 5. Partial CDR3 DNA: TGCAGTGCTAGAGCGATGGGGACTAGCGGGGGGTACAATGAG. Amino acid sequence: CSARAMGTSGGYNE. The full-length CDR3 reads as CSARAMGTSGGYNEQFF.

A note on this clone: Sequencing ends 3 residues short of the CDR3 end; the germline J gene provides the rest. The chain links TRBV5-6 to TRBJ2-3; weak D call: TRBD1 (6 bases). The CDR3 runs 14 residues. Looked up from germline, CDR1 is SGHDT and CDR2 is YYEEEE. This CDR3 is CASSLGQNGQPQYF. The CDR3 bases that were read are TGTGCCAGCAGCTTGGGACAGAACGGACAGCCG.

In regard to this clone: The sequenced fragment ends 3 residues before the CDR3 boundary, so the rest is inferred from the germline J gene. The chain uses TRBV11-2 and TRBJ1-5; 7 bases agree with TRBD1. V was clipped by 1 base and J by 3 bases; unmatched bases: 3. Per the germline V gene, CDR1 is SGHAT and CDR2 is FQNNGV. CDR3 length: 15 amino acids. The covered CDR3 bases are TGTGCCAGCAGCTTAGGGACAGGAAACAATCAGCCC. Translation: CASSLGTGNNQP. The full CDR3 reads CASSLGTGNNQPQHF.

Remarks on this clone: The CDR3 is cut off 3 residues early in the read; its end comes from the germline J gene. The chain carries TRBV20-1 and TRBJ2-1; 7 positions agree with TRBD2. The length of the CDR3 is 14 residues. V lost 3 bases and J lost 3; bases outside the gene matches: 5. CDR1 DFQATT and CDR2 SNEGSKA come from the germline V gene (reference sequence). The CDR3: CSARRSGIYNEQFF. The sequenced CDR3 bases are TGCAGTGCTAGGAGGAGCGGGATCTACAATGAG.

In the case of this clone: With the read ending 3 residues before the CDR3 end, the germline J gene is used to fill in that end. The chain employs TRBV2 and TRBJ1-1; D gene unclear. The CDR3 length is 11 residues. Germline loops: CDR1 SNHLY, CDR2 FYNNEI. This CDR3 is CASTARQRAFF. Incomplete CDR3 DNA: TGTGCCAGCACCGCCAGACAAAGG. The full variable domain, its missing parts supplied by reference TRBV2 and TRBJ1-1, is EPEVTQTPSHQVTQMGQEVILRCVPISNHLYFYWYRQILGQKVEFLVSFYNNEISEKSEIFDDQFSVERPDGSNFTLKIRSTKLEDSAMYFCASTARQRAFFGQGTRLTVV.

Partial CDR3 DNA: TGTGCCAGTAGTATAGTCAGGGGACAGGGTTCACCA. It is translated as CASSIVRGQGSP. The complete CDR3 reads CASSIVRGQGSPLFF. This sequence joins TRBV19 and TRBJ1-4, with 9 nucleotides matching TRBD1. The missing CDR3 end, 3 residues past where the read stops, is filled in from the germline J gene. The length of the CDR3 is 15 residues. Germline V gene data show CDR1 as LNHDA and CDR2 as SQIVND (reference sequence).

The CDR3 DNA, read in part, is TGTGCCATCAGCCTAGCGGGAGGACTCTACAATGAG. Translation gives CAISLAGGLYNE. The entire CDR3 protein reads CAISLAGGLYNEQFF. V is TRBV10-3 and J is TRBJ2-1; 11 positions agree with TRBD2. The read stops 3 residues short of the end of the CDR3; the missing end is completed from the germline J gene. Germline loops: CDR1 ENHRY, CDR2 SYGVKD. CDR3 size: 15 residues. The V gene end was trimmed by 6 bases and the J gene end by 3 bases; junction bases not matched to a gene: 4.

A note on this clone: Sequencing ends 3 residues short of the CDR3 end; the germline J gene provides the rest. This chain links TRBV7-9 with TRBJ1-1, with D unresolved. The germline V gene encodes CDR1 SEHNR and CDR2 FQNEAQ (reference sequence). The CDR3 runs 13 residues. Trimming took off 3 bases at V and 3 bases at J, with 8 bases between the two ends. CDR3 amino acids: CASSFHGYTEAFF. Incomplete CDR3 DNA: TGTGCCAGCAGCTTTCACGGGTACACTGAA.

On this clone itself: The CDR3 end lies 3 residues beyond the end of the read and is filled in from the germline J gene. The rearrangement links TRBV2 to TRBJ2-4, with D perhaps TRBD2 (6 bases). There are 14 residues in the CDR3. The germline gives CDR1 SNHLY, CDR2 FYNNEI. The CDR3 loop is CASSEQSGGPSQYF. Partial CDR3 DNA: TGTGCCAGCAGTGAACAGTCAGGAGGGCCCTCT.

A word on this clone: The missing CDR3 end, 3 residues past where the read stops, is filled in from the germline J gene. V is TRBV7-9 and J is TRBJ1-2; 11 bases line up with TRBD1. CDR1 is SEHNR, CDR2 FQNEAQ, per germline (reference sequence). The CDR3 is 14 amino acids. The covered CDR3 bases are TGTGCCAGCAGCTTAGGGACAGGGGGCTACGAC. As protein: CASSLGTGGYD. The full-length CDR3 reads as CASSLGTGGYDYTF.

As concerns this clone: The read finishes 3 residues shy of the CDR3 end, and the germline J gene is used to complete it. The J gene is TRBJ2-3, the V gene TRBV19, with 8 bases that match TRBD1. Germline CDR1 LNHDA, CDR2 SQIVND (reference sequence). The CDR3 has 15 residues. Incomplete CDR3 DNA: TGTGCCAGTAGTATAGTCGGACAGGGCGGCCAGCCG. Its translation: CASSIVGQGGQP. The entire CDR3 is CASSIVGQGGQPQYF.

Worth noting for this clone: Read coverage stops 3 residues before the CDR3 terminus; the germline J gene supplies the remainder. The genes are TRBV28 and TRBJ2-7; TRBD2 agrees at 10 bases. The CDR3 extends over 17 amino acids. The J segment lost 0 bases and the V segment lost 2 bases, leaving 7 bases of the junction unmatched. Germline CDR1 MDHEN, CDR2 SYDVKM. CDR3 bases read: TGTGCCAGCAGTTTACGGGGAAGACTAGCGGGCTCCTACGAG. This sequence encodes CASSLRGRLAGSYE. The whole CDR3 reads CASSLRGRLAGSYEQYF.

Notes on this clone: The read ends 3 residues early relative to the CDR3; the germline J gene fills the gap. The J gene is TRBJ2-1, the V gene TRBV29-1; D gene unclear. CDR3 length: 12 amino acids. Per germline, CDR1 SQVTM and CDR2 ANQGSEA. V lost 4 bases and J 7 bases, leaving 11 bases between the germline ends. CDR3 sequence: CSVVAIGNEQFF. The CDR3 DNA, read in part, is TGCAGCGTTGTGGCGATCGGGAATGAG.

Concerning this clone itself: From the germline J gene comes the end of the CDR3, since the read stops 3 residues before it. This sequence joins TRBV19 and TRBJ2-1, with TRBD2 identical over 11 bases. The CDR3 is made up of 17 amino acids. The V and J ends lost 1 base and 2 bases, in that order; junction bases with no gene match: 4. Per the germline V gene, CDR1 is LNHDA and CDR2 is SQIVND (reference sequence). The sequenced CDR3 bases are TGTGCCAGTAGTATAGGTAGCGGGAGGGGTCCCTACAATGAG. Residues: CASSIGSGRGPYNE. The entire CDR3 reads CASSIGSGRGPYNEQFF.

Details on this clone: The CDR3 is cut off 3 residues early in the read; its end comes from the germline J gene. The rearrangement joins TRBV20-1 to TRBJ2-1, with a weak D call TRBD2 (6 bases). The germline V and J ends were trimmed by 4 bases and 0 bases, with 13 bases remaining between them. The CDR3 consists of 15 residues. Looked up from germline, CDR1 is DFQATT and CDR2 is SNEGSKA (reference sequence). The CDR3 DNA, read in part, is TGCAGTGCTATCGGGACTCCTAGCTCCTACAATGAG. Amino acid sequence: CSAIGTPSSYNE. The CDR3 in full is CSAIGTPSSYNEQFF.

For this clone: The read gets to within 3 residues of the CDR3 end, and the germline J gene fills in the rest. This chain uses TRBV18 with TRBJ1-1, with a weak D call TRBD1 (5 bases). The V gene's germline CDR1 is KGHSH and CDR2 LQKENI. V lost 6 bases and J lost 5, with 16 bases in between. The CDR3 consists of 14 residues. CDR3 residues: CASSPSGDVTEAFF. Partial CDR3 DNA: TGTGCCAGCTCGCCTTCGGGGGATGTTACTGAA.

Regarding this clone: The read ends 3 residues before the CDR3 terminus; that terminus is restored from the germline J gene. This rearrangement joins TRBV7-3 to TRBJ1-2, with D unresolved. The CDR3 contains 16 residues. Germline CDR1 reads SGHTA; CDR2 reads FQGTGA. CDR3 loop: CASSLGLGGSGGDYTF. The sequenced CDR3 bases are TGTGCCAGCAGCTTAGGTCTGGGCGGGAGTGGAGGCGAC.

Notes on this clone: Read coverage stops 3 residues before the CDR3 terminus; the germline J gene supplies the remainder. This chain uses TRBV18 with TRBJ2-7, with TRBD2 matching over 11 bases. V lost 3 bases to trimming and J lost 2 bases; unmatched junction nucleotides: 3. Germline assignment: CDR1 KGHSH and CDR2 LQKENI. The CDR3 totals 15 residues. CDR3 DNA, as far as it was read: TGTGCCAGCTCACCCGGGACTAGCGGAGCCTACGAG. It encodes CASSPGTSGAYE. The full CDR3 sequence reads CASSPGTSGAYEQYF. The full variable domain, rest sourced from reference TRBV18 and TRBJ2-7, is NAGVMQNPRHLVRRRGQEARLRCSPMKGHSHVYWYRQLPEEGLKFMVYLQKENIIDESGMPKERFSAEFPKEGPSILRIQQVVRGDSAAYFCASSPGTSGAYEQYFGPGTRLTVT.

Details on this clone: The read halts 3 residues ahead of the CDR3 end, with the missing end drawn from the germline J gene. The chain couples TRBV28 to TRBJ2-7; D is perhaps TRBD1 (6 bases). Trimming left V 6 bases short and J 6 bases short, with 21 bases between. Germline CDR1 MDHEN, CDR2 SYDVKM. The length of the CDR3 is 15 residues. The part of the CDR3 DNA that was read is TGTGCCAGCAGCTCCTCGGACAGCATAAGCCCCGAG. Translated, it gives CASSSSDSISPE. The complete CDR3 sequence is CASSSSDSISPEQYF.

As for this clone: The observed sequence ends 3 residues before the CDR3 terminus, with the missing tail filled in from the germline J gene. This chain joins TRBV9 and TRBJ1-2; 7 positions agree with TRBD1. The J segment lost 3 bases and the V segment lost 4 bases, leaving 6 bases of the junction unmatched. Germline-derived CDR1 and CDR2 are SGDLS and YYNGEE. There are 14 residues in the CDR3. CDR3: CASSYGRGHYGYTF. The CDR3 DNA, read in part, is TGTGCCAGCAGCTACGGGAGGGGGCACTATGGC. The full variable domain, completed using reference TRBV9 and TRBJ1-2, is DSGVTQTPKHLITATGQRVTLRCSPRSGDLSVYWYQQSLDQGLQFLIQYYNGEERAKGNILERFSAQQFPDLHSELNLSSLELGDSALYFCASSYGRGHYGYTFGSGTRLTVV.

Note on this clone: With the read ending 3 residues before the CDR3 end, the germline J gene is used to fill in that end. The genes are TRBV19 and TRBJ2-2, with a weak D call TRBD2 (5 bases). Germline CDR1 is LNHDA and CDR2 is SQIVND (reference sequence). The CDR3 loop spans 15 amino acids. Incomplete CDR3 DNA: TGTGCCGCCCTAGGAGGCGACCCAACTAATGAAAAG. Its translation is CAALGGDPTNEK. From start to end, the CDR3 is CAALGGDPTNEKLFF.

A remark on this clone: A read error may account for a junction end that differs from germline. Other DNA sequences in this specimen translate into the identical CDR3. The sequenced CDR3 bases are TGCGCCAGCAGCCCGAGGGGGTTGGATGGAAACACA. It is translated as CASSPRGLDGNT. The full CDR3 protein reads CASSPRGLDGNTIYF. The chain joins TRBV5-1 to TRBJ1-3; the D gene is possibly TRBD1 (6 bases). The read falls 3 residues short of the CDR3 end, and the missing part is taken from the germline J gene. Germline lookup yields CDR1 SGHRS and CDR2 YFSETQ. The length of the CDR3 is 15 residues. Full variable domain (missing parts from reference TRBV5-1 and TRBJ1-3): KAGVTQTPRYLIKTRGQQVTLSCSPISGHRSVSWYQQTPGQGLQFLFEYFSETQRNKGNFPGRFSGRQFSNSRSEMNVSTLELGDSALYLCASSPRGLDGNTIYFGEGSWLTVV.

Of note for this clone: The read stops 3 residues short of the end of the CDR3; the missing end is completed from the germline J gene. The rearrangement uses TRBV20-1 and TRBJ2-7; TRBD2 matches 13 bases. V was pared by 5 bases and J by 2 bases, with 3 bases of the junction left unmatched. Germline assignment: CDR1 DFQATT and CDR2 SNEGSKA (reference sequence). The CDR3 length is 14 residues. CDR3: CSAQGTSGTYEQYF. CDR3 DNA, as far as it was read: TGCAGTGCTCAAGGGACTAGCGGGACCTACGAG.

Details on this clone: Read coverage stops 3 residues before the CDR3 terminus; the germline J gene supplies the remainder. The chain joins TRBV19 to TRBJ2-1; 10 bases are shared with TRBD1. The CDR3 consists of 16 residues. V dropped 5 bases and J dropped 2; count of bases not matched to a gene: 6. Germline CDR1 and CDR2: LNHDA and SQIVND (reference sequence). CDR3 DNA, as far as it was read: TGTGCCAGTAGTGGGGCCGGGACAGGGGCCTACAATGAG. Protein sequence: CASSGAGTGAYNE. In full, the CDR3 reads CASSGAGTGAYNEQFF.